This T cell receptor beta chain was captured by sequencing in a study of T cell responses to AZD1222 COVID-19 vaccine. Notes on this clone: Its target is unknown.

TCRdb keeps only in-frame clones here, not all; method: immunoSEQ multiplex PCR. Seen here are 150,000 to 200,000 clones, around 87% observed once, and the top ten hold approximately 2.5%. Points from the study as a whole: Dominant at 160-218 and 743-854, vaccine-associated CD4 TCRs also spanned spike. Clonal diversity was possibly underestimated, and white British individuals and females predominated among donors.

The TCR originated in an adult in good health. Specimen: peripheral blood, collected on day 0 of AZD1222 vaccination.

CDR3: CASSPDRGEETQYF. CDR3 DNA: TGCGCCAGCAGCCCCGACAGGGGTGAAGAGACCCAGTACTTC. This rearrangement joins TRBV5-1 to TRBJ2-5; TRBD1 matches 8 bases. CDR3 length equals 14 residues. The J segment lost 3 bases and the V segment lost 4 bases, leaving 5 bases of the junction unmatched. The V gene's germline CDR1 is SGHRS and CDR2 YFSETQ.